The 29 T cell receptor beta chains below come from one sample, sequenced in a study of response to subunit inactivated influenza vaccine. TCRdb reprocessed the RT-PCR reads with MiXCR, giving one entry per CDR3 protein. The sample has 500,000 to 550,000 distinct CDR3 sequences, roughly a quarter seen once. This same sample was also part of a study on T cells expressing NK-cell markers. That source notes: Libraries used 5'RACE template switching adding universal primer site and UMIs.

Source: CD4+ T cells sorted from PBMCs, taken 11 to 12 days after vaccination. These receptors were obtained from a man in his forties or fifties who received an inactivated influenza vaccine.

This clonotype was observed a handful of times. The V and J genes are TRBV7-2 and TRBJ1-4; the match to TRBD1 covers 9 bases. This CDR3 is built from 15 residues. Germline V CDR1 and CDR2: SGHTA, FQGNSA. J lost 6 bases, V lost 6 bases, and 8 bases had no gene match. CDR3 DNA: TGTGCCAGCAGACCCACAGGGGGCGCGCATGAAAAACTGTTTTTT. Translated: CASRPTGGAHEKLFF.

The chain links TRBV5-1 to TRBJ2-1, with 8 nucleotides matching TRBD2. Unmatched junction bases numbered 9, after V lost 2 bases and J lost 2 bases. This CDR3 is 17 amino acids long. The germline V gene encodes CDR1 SGHRS and CDR2 YFSETQ. DNA of the CDR3: TGCGCCAGCAGCTTAAGTGGCTTAGCGGGACCCTACAATGAGCAGTTCTTC. This encodes CASSLSGLAGPYNEQFF.

V usage is TRBV6-2 or TRBV6-3 and J usage is TRBJ1-2; TRBD1 might be the D (5 bases). This CDR3 has 13 amino acids. With 6 bases removed from V and 5 bases from J, the gap between germline ends came to 13 bases. CDR1 and CDR2 (germline): MNHEY, SVGEGT. The CDR3 nucleotides are TGTGCCAGCAGCCAGACAGAACAATATGGCTACACCTTC. It is translated as CASSQTEQYGYTF.

V gene TRBV29-1 combines with J gene TRBJ2-2, with 7 nucleotides matching TRBD1. Germline CDR1 is SQVTM and CDR2 is ANQGSEA. The junction had 7 bases not matched to a gene; V was cut back by 7 bases and J by 5 bases. This CDR3 has 13 amino acids. The CDR3 reads CSGVQGLTGELFF. The DNA for the CDR3 is TGCAGCGGGGTACAGGGGTTAACCGGGGAGCTGTTTTTT.

This chain uses TRBV6-1 with TRBJ2-3, with 8 nucleotides matching TRBD1. This CDR3 region has 15 residues. The V gene end was trimmed by 6 bases and the J gene end by 8 bases; junction bases not matched to a gene: 13. Germline CDR1 and CDR2: MNHNS and SASEGT. This CDR3 is CASRSYQGAGGTQYF. CDR3 bases: TGTGCCAGCAGGTCATACCAGGGGGCTGGAGGTACGCAGTATTTT.

On this clonotype itself: The junction and the germline gene differ at one end; a read error may be behind it. The rearrangement joins TRBV29-1 to TRBJ2-1; D not resolved. Germline CDR1 is SQVTM and CDR2 is ANQGSEA. CDR3 length: 12 amino acids. In nucleotides, the CDR3 is TGCAGCGCCGGGTGGCAGTACAAGGAGCAGTTCTTC. Translation: CSAGWQYKEQFF.

A single count supports this clonotype. J is TRBJ2-3 and V is TRBV20-1; 10 positions match TRBD2. This CDR3 is 15 amino acids long. V was clipped by 4 bases and J by 1 base; unmatched bases: 5. CDR1 and CDR2 (germline): DFQATT, SNEGSKA (reference sequence). The CDR3 spells CSANPGTSGTDTQYF. The CDR3 DNA follows: TGCAGTGCTAACCCCGGGACTAGCGGCACAGATACGCAGTATTTT.

The chain recombines TRBV5-4 with TRBJ2-5; 7 bases align to TRBD2. CDR3 length: 15 amino acids. From germline, CDR1 is SGHNT and CDR2 YYREEE (reference sequence). V was pared by 0 bases and J by 7 bases, with 9 bases of the junction left unmatched. In DNA form, the CDR3 reads TGTGCCAGCAGCTTGGACGGGGGGAGTGGAGGGACCCAGTACTTC. It is translated as CASSLDGGSGGTQYF.

This clonotype showed up just a few times. The chain joins TRBV12-3 or TRBV12-4 to TRBJ2-5, with TRBD1 matching over 9 bases. J gave up 4 bases and V 6 bases, and 9 bases lay outside the gene matches. The CDR3 runs 15 residues. The CDR3 DNA is TGTGCCAGCAGGCCGGGACAGGGTTTGGGAGAGACCCAGTACTTC. Its translation is CASRPGQGLGETQYF.

This clonotype came up a few times. The V gene is TRBV29-1, the J gene TRBJ1-2; D is unclear. The V gene lost 5 bases and the J gene lost 8 bases, with 6 bases spanning the gap. Looked up from germline, CDR1 is SQVTM and CDR2 is ANQGSEA. This CDR3 region has 9 residues. As DNA, the CDR3 is TGCAGCGTTTTGGAGGGCTACACCTTC. This gives the protein CSVLEGYTF. Based on the CDR3 plus reference TRBV29-1 and TRBJ1-2, the full variable domain is SAVISQKPSRDICQRGTSLTIQCQVDSQVTMMFWYRQQPGQSLTLIATANQGSEATYESGFVIDKFPISRPNLTFSTLTVSNMSPEDSSIYLCSVLEGYTFGSGTRLTVV.

This clonotype appeared a few times. The V gene is TRBV7-6, the J gene TRBJ2-1, with TRBD2 matching 12 bases. The CDR3 runs 15 residues. V shed 1 base and J 9 bases; nucleotides not matched to a gene: 4. Germline V gene lookup returns CDR1 SGHVS and CDR2 FNYEAQ. The CDR3 DNA reads as TGTGCCAGCAGCTTAGGGACTAGCGGGGTGGGTGAGCAGTTCTTC. This gives the protein CASSLGTSGVGEQFF.

There are a few counts of this clonotype. V is TRBV28 and J is TRBJ1-1, with TRBD1 matching over 7 bases. Germline V CDR1 and CDR2: MDHEN, SYDVKM. The CDR3 runs 14 residues. V shed 0 bases and J 4 bases; nucleotides not matched to a gene: 2. The CDR3 spells CASSLWAGGTEAFF. CDR3 sequence (DNA): TGTGCCAGCAGTTTATGGGCAGGGGGCACTGAAGCTTTCTTT.

This clonotype was picked up a small number of times. This sequence joins TRBV4-3 and TRBJ2-1, with TRBD1 matching over 7 bases. This CDR3 region has 15 residues. Germline V gives CDR1 LGHNA, CDR2 YSLEER. J lost 4 bases, V lost 3 bases, and 6 bases had no gene match. CDR3 bases: TGCGCCAGCAGCCAGTCTAGCAGGGGGTACAATGAGCAGTTCTTC. Translated: CASSQSSRGYNEQFF.

This clonotype was seen a handful of times. This chain joins TRBV20-1 and TRBJ2-4; TRBD2 agrees at 10 bases. The CDR3 sequence is 14 residues long. Per germline, CDR1 DFQATT and CDR2 SNEGSKA (reference sequence). V shed 3 bases, J shed 9 bases, and the junction held 8 bases outside the gene matches. The CDR3 DNA reads TGCAGTGCTAGGTCGGGGACTAGCGTTGGCATTCAGTACTTC. Protein: CSARSGTSVGIQYF.

The V gene is TRBV5-1, the J gene TRBJ2-3; 9 nucleotides match TRBD2. V trimming: 0 bases; J trimming: 6 bases; junction bases outside the gene matches: 5. The length of the CDR3 is 15 residues. Germline CDR1 is SGHRS and CDR2 is YFSETQ. CDR3 in amino acids: CASSLDAGGMDTQYF. CDR3 bases: TGCGCCAGCAGCTTGGATGCGGGGGGGATGGATACGCAGTATTTT. Drawing the rest from reference TRBV5-1 and TRBJ2-3, the complete variable domain is KAGVTQTPRYLIKTRGQQVTLSCSPISGHRSVSWYQQTPGQGLQFLFEYFSETQRNKGNFPGRFSGRQFSNSRSEMNVSTLELGDSALYLCASSLDAGGMDTQYFGPGTRLTVL.

This clonotype was seen a handful of times. The chain recombines TRBV10-3 with TRBJ2-3; D is unresolved. The germline V gene has CDR1 ENHRY and CDR2 SYGVKD. The CDR3 has 15 amino acids. V lost 4 bases and J lost 2, with 13 bases in between. The CDR3 DNA reads TGTGCCATCAGTGTGGAAAGGACGCCCACAGATACGCAGTATTTT. It yields the protein CAISVERTPTDTQYF.

This chain connects TRBV20-1 to TRBJ2-7; TRBD2 aligns across 13 bases. The length of the CDR3 is 15 residues. The germline V gene encodes CDR1 DFQATT and CDR2 SNEGSKA (reference sequence). V lost 0 bases, J lost 4 bases, and 3 bases stayed unmatched. This CDR3 is CSARDPTSGGYEQYF. CDR3 nucleotide sequence: TGCAGTGCTAGAGATCCGACTAGCGGGGGGTACGAGCAGTACTTC.

This clonotype has more than one count but fewer than ten. The V call is TRBV20-1, the J call TRBJ2-7; possible D gene TRBD2, 6 bases. The CDR3 consists of 14 residues. Germline assignment: CDR1 DFQATT and CDR2 SNEGSKA (reference sequence). The V end was cut by 4 bases, the J end by 6 bases, with 19 bases between. CDR3 DNA sequence: TGCAGTGCTAACCGGCCTGAACTGGAGGGCGAGCAGTACTTC. This sequence encodes CSANRPELEGEQYF.

The sample holds a few counts of this clonotype. The chain's CDR3 is CSARRQGSQNEQFF. As DNA, the CDR3 is TGCAGTGCTAGAAGGCAGGGTTCTCAGAATGAGCAGTTCTTC. V usage is TRBV20-1 and J usage is TRBJ2-1; tentatively, D is TRBD1 (5 bases). V was cut by 2 bases and J by 7 bases, with 15 bases left in between. Germline CDR1 and CDR2: DFQATT and SNEGSKA (reference sequence). The CDR3 runs 14 residues.

The V call is TRBV5-1, the J call TRBJ2-3, with D perhaps TRBD1 or TRBD2 (6 bases each). This CDR3 comprises 15 residues. From germline, CDR1 is SGHRS and CDR2 YFSETQ. Trimming left V 2 bases short and J 3 bases short, with 13 bases between. The chain's CDR3 is CASSLTGATTDTQYF. The CDR3 nucleotides are TGCGCCAGCAGCTTAACGGGGGCGACGACAGATACGCAGTATTTT.

The table lists this clonotype with a few counts. This chain uses TRBV3-1 with TRBJ2-2; D ambiguous. Trimming stripped 4 bases from V and 1 base from J, with 4 bases between. Germline V gene lookup returns CDR1 LGHDT and CDR2 YNNKEL (reference sequence). CDR3 length equals 13 residues. The CDR3 reads CASSPLNTGELFF. The CDR3 bases are TGTGCCAGCAGCCCACTGAACACCGGGGAGCTGTTTTTT.

The chain couples TRBV27 to TRBJ1-2; unclear D gene. The CDR3 is 13 residues long. The germline gives CDR1 MNHEY, CDR2 SMNVEV (reference sequence). With 6 bases removed from V and 7 bases from J, the gap between germline ends came to 15 bases. In DNA, the CDR3 is TGTGCCAGCAGGCCGAGGGTAGGGAGTGGCTACACCTTC. Translated, it gives CASRPRVGSGYTF.

A few counts support this clonotype. The V and J genes are TRBV7-9 and TRBJ2-1; D possibly corresponds to TRBD2 (6 bases). The CDR3 is 15 amino acids. The V end was cut by 2 bases, the J end by 7 bases, with 15 bases between. Germline lookup yields CDR1 SEHNR and CDR2 FQNEAQ (reference sequence). The CDR3 nucleotides are TGTGCCAGCAGCTTACAAGCGGTCGCGGGGAATGAGCAGTTCTTC. It yields the protein CASSLQAVAGNEQFF.

This clonotype was counted between two and nine times. Here the CDR3 reads CASSAETSYGYTF. In DNA, the CDR3 is TGTGCCAGCTCGGCTGAGACGTCCTATGGCTACACCTTC. The J gene is TRBJ1-2, the V gene TRBV18, with D hard to call. Germline lookup yields CDR1 KGHSH and CDR2 LQKENI. This CDR3 contains 13 residues. Trimming took 6 bases from V and 4 from J, leaving 12 bases between them.

In the case of this clonotype: One junction end disagrees with the germline gene, perhaps due to a read error. This chain joins TRBV7-2 and TRBJ2-5; 7 nucleotides align to TRBD1. From germline, CDR1 is SGHTA and CDR2 FQGNSA. This CDR3 has 15 amino acids. CDR3 sequence: CASSPRTGGLKEDRF. The CDR3, as DNA: TGTGCCAGCAGCCCTCGGACAGGTGGATTGAAGGAGGATCGCTTC.

This rearrangement joins TRBV7-9 to TRBJ1-3; a weak D match, TRBD1 (5 bases). Germline V gives CDR1 SEHNR, CDR2 FQNEAQ (reference sequence). The V end lost 5 bases, the J end lost 0 bases, and 11 bases lay between the germline ends. The CDR3 has 15 amino acids. The CDR3 region has the DNA TGTGCCAGCAGCCAAGGGACCTACTCTGGAAACACCATATATTTT. Protein product: CASSQGTYSGNTIYF. The whole variable domain, filled in from reference TRBV7-9 and TRBJ1-3, reads DTGVSQNPRHKITKRGQNVTFRCDPISEHNRLYWYRQTLGQGPEFLTYFQNEAQLEKSRLLSDRFSAERPKGSFSTLEIQRTEQGDSAMYLCASSQGTYSGNTIYFGEGSWLTVV.

The chain carries TRBV7-9 and TRBJ2-5; TRBD1 aligns across 7 bases. CDR3 length: 15 amino acids. Looked up from germline, CDR1 is SEHNR and CDR2 is FQNEAQ (reference sequence). V lost 5 bases and J lost 2; bases outside the gene matches: 8. The CDR3 DNA is TGTGCCAGCAGCCGCCCCAGGGGACAGCAAGAGACCCAGTACTTC. Translated: CASSRPRGQQETQYF.

CDR3 bases: TGCGCCAGCAGCCAAGTACTGGGTGGAAGTAGCACAGATACGCAGTATTTT. This encodes CASSQVLGGSSTDTQYF. J is TRBJ2-3 and V is TRBV4-1; D is unclear. The CDR3 covers 17 residues. Germline V gene sequence: CDR1 MGHRA, CDR2 YSYEKL. Trimming left V 1 base short and J 0 bases short, with 14 bases between.

The V call is TRBV7-2, the J call TRBJ1-5; D might be TRBD1 (5 bases). Trimming shortened V by 3 bases and J by 2 bases, and 11 bases separated the two germline ends. CDR1 and CDR2 from the germline V gene are SGHTA and FQGNSA. This CDR3 is 15 amino acids long. The CDR3 DNA reads as TGTGCCAGCAGCTTGGAGGGGCTTGGCAATCAGCCCCAGCATTTT. This sequence encodes CASSLEGLGNQPQHF.